Detailed here is one TCR beta chain. Its target is not known. The study ran its PCR with 60 Vbeta and 13 Jbeta primers. Clones were read by immunoSEQ multiplex PCR, and TCRdb kept only the in-frame ones, dropping some. The sample has roughly 170,000 clones, approximately 84% seen once; the top ten hold around 5%. This specimen belongs to a study of cytomegalovirus exposure and HLA in healthy donors. Study-wide findings and caveats: Later, an analysis showed that TCR beta chains associated with HLA were more clonally expanded than others that were equally common. Overall, approximately 150 TCR beta chains were annotated as cytomegalovirus-associated. Sequencing likely caused a cluster of highly shared sequence variants.

Trimming took 2 bases from V and 5 from J, leaving 19 bases between them. CDR1 SGHRS and CDR2 YFSETQ come from the germline V gene. The CDR3 has 16 residues. The chain couples TRBV5-1 to TRBJ1-1, with a tentative D call TRBD1 (6 bases). What was sequenced was PBMCs. The origin of this receptor is a girl between 10 and 17 years old in good health and CMV-seropositive. The CDR3 protein is CASSFIGPTRGTEAFF. The DNA of the CDR3 is TGCGCCAGCAGCTTTATAGGACCGACGAGGGGGACTGAAGCTTTCTTT.